This T cell receptor beta chain was found in a study of shared clonotypes between healthy human individuals. TCRdb's table, derived via immunoSEQ multiplex PCR, lists solely in-frame clones and lacks some. The data hold more than 2,000,000 clones, with over 90% observed a single time. The CDR3 is 15 residues long. Trimming shortened V by 0 bases and J by 4 bases, and 12 bases separated the two germline ends. Germline values: CDR1 SGHDT, CDR2 YYEEEE. The chain employs TRBV5-6 and TRBJ2-3, with D unresolved. This TCR came from a man aged 18 to 30 in good health. Some clones in this sample may be carry-over from other donors' samples. The sequenced material came from naive CD4+ T cells from PBMCs. The sample's subset: CD45RA+ positively selected. In DNA form, the CDR3 reads TGTGCCAGCAGCTTGGATTCTCGAAGGGCAGATACGCAGTATTTT. Translated, it gives CASSLDSRRADTQYF.